This entry lists 27 T cell receptor beta chains sequenced from one sample in a study of T-cell reconstitution after alpha-beta-depleted transplantation in children listed by TCRdb under 2016. Receptor libraries were prepared by PCR. Sequencing used an Illumina HiSeq 2500. TCR libraries were prepared with molecular barcoding, using unique molecular identifiers to normalize TCRbeta repertoire quantification. Using fastp trimming at Q25 and MiXCR clonotype assembly, TCRdb reanalyzed the public sequencing data and kept in-frame beta chains. Each entry merges the rows of one CDR3 protein and shows their most common DNA and genes. This sample gives about 580,000 distinct CDR3 sequences in total; roughly 24% of them show up just once. Jointly, the top ten make up roughly 15% of the sample. This specimen's treatment or condition label, per the study, means: allogeneic hematopoietic cell transplantation with graft depleted of TCRalphabeta T cells and CD19 B cells.

The material was PBMCs, mostly from graft donor cells, obtained 360 days after TCRalphabeta/CD19-depleted stem cell transplant. Receptors were obtained from a boy under two years old who had a stem cell transplant for acute myeloid leukemia, so the T cells may come from the graft donor.

This clonotype was counted many times. The rearrangement links TRBV13 to TRBJ2-7; possibly TRBD2 for D (5 bases). Germline values: CDR1 PRHDT, CDR2 FYEKMQ (reference sequence). Trimming removed 3 bases from V and 3 bases from J, with 12 bases in between. CDR3 size: 14 residues. The CDR3 nucleotides read TGTGCCAGCAGCTTCGGGGTGAGCCACTACGAGCAGTACTTC. Amino acid sequence: CASSFGVSHYEQYF.

The V and J genes are TRBV10-3 and TRBJ2-1, with 12 nucleotides matching TRBD2. The CDR3 loop spans 15 amino acids. Germline V lookup: CDR1 ENHRY, CDR2 SYGVKD. Trimming cost V 6 bases and J 8 bases; bases outside gene matches: 8. DNA of the CDR3: TGTGCCATCAGGAGGACTAGCGGGGTGGTCGATGAGCAGTTCTTC. Its protein product is CAIRRTSGVVDEQFF.

This chain links TRBV12-3 or TRBV12-4 with TRBJ2-7; no definite D call. The length of the CDR3 is 15 residues. V lost 3 bases to trimming and J lost 3 bases, with 15 bases between them. CDR3 DNA sequence: TGTGCCAGCAGTTTTGAGGTCCTCCACTTCTACGAGCAGTACTTC. Translating it yields CASSFEVLHFYEQYF.

A word on this clonotype: A junction end diverges from the germline sequence, so it may reflect a read error. This chain's CDR3 is CASSLGQGDTQYF. The DNA for the CDR3 is TGCGCCAGCAGCTTGGGACAGGGTGATACGCAGTATTTT. V usage is TRBV7-2 and J usage is TRBJ2-3; 9 nucleotides match TRBD1. CDR1 SGHTA and CDR2 FQGNSA come from the germline V gene. The CDR3 is 13 residues long.

The rearrangement links TRBV20-1 to TRBJ1-2, with TRBD1 matching over 9 bases. Germline assignment: CDR1 DFQATT and CDR2 SNEGSKA (reference sequence). The CDR3 runs to 14 residues. J lost 2 bases, V lost 6 bases, and 7 bases had no gene match. CDR3 region: CSASVQGANYGYTF. CDR3 nucleotides: TGCAGTGCATCGGTACAGGGGGCGAACTATGGCTACACCTTC.

This clonotype was detected many times. The CDR3 loop is CASSYSMWRSDEKLFF. Written as DNA, the CDR3 is TGTGCCAGCAGTTACTCGATGTGGAGATCGGATGAAAAACTGTTTTTT. The chain recombines TRBV6-5 with TRBJ1-4, with D uncertain. The V end was cut by 0 bases, the J end by 6 bases, with 14 bases between. The germline V gene encodes CDR1 MNHEY and CDR2 SVGAGI. CDR3 size: 16 residues.

The chain is built from TRBV7-2 and TRBJ1-6; no clear D. The germline V gene encodes CDR1 SGHTA and CDR2 FQGNSA. Trimming removed 5 bases from V and 7 bases from J, with 12 bases in between. CDR3 length: 14 residues. CDR3 sequence: CASSPRPINSPLHF. CDR3 sequence (DNA): TGTGCCAGCAGCCCTAGACCGATAAATTCACCCCTCCACTTT.

This clonotype was observed many times. The genes are TRBV5-1 and TRBJ2-3, with 9 bases matching TRBD2. Trimming cost V 4 bases and J 2 bases; bases outside gene matches: 11. Germline lookup yields CDR1 SGHRS and CDR2 YFSETQ. CDR3 length: 17 residues. The CDR3 sequence is CASSGEIAGVFTDTQYF. The CDR3 DNA reads as TGCGCCAGCAGCGGCGAAATAGCGGGGGTATTCACAGATACGCAGTATTTT.

The chain uses TRBV27 and TRBJ2-5; possible D gene TRBD1, 6 bases. This CDR3 comprises 14 residues. Germline-derived CDR1 and CDR2 are MNHEY and SMNVEV (reference sequence). The germline V and J ends were trimmed by 4 bases and 7 bases, with 16 bases remaining between them. CDR3: CASSSRAARGTQYF. The CDR3 nucleotides are TGTGCCAGCAGTTCCCGCGCGGCCAGGGGGACCCAGTACTTC.

In its sample, this clonotype was seen many times. The J gene is TRBJ2-6, the V gene TRBV12-3 or TRBV12-4; D unresolved. The CDR3 spans 15 residues. V lost 7 bases and J 4 bases, leaving 14 bases between the germline ends. The CDR3 bases are TGTGCCAGCAAAACCGCAGGAACCGGGGCCAACGTCCTGACTTTC. Amino acid sequence: CASKTAGTGANVLTF.

This clonotype was recorded many times. V gene TRBV7-9 combines with J gene TRBJ2-3, with D hard to call. With 5 bases removed from V and 2 bases from J, the gap between germline ends came to 11 bases. The CDR3 sequence is 14 residues long. Germline loops: CDR1 SEHNR, CDR2 FQNEAQ (reference sequence). The chain's CDR3 is CASSASESTDTQYF. CDR3 coding DNA: TGTGCCAGCAGCGCGAGCGAGTCCACAGATACGCAGTATTTT.

This clonotype was seen only a few times. This CDR3 reads CASSPRDRGTDTQYF. The CDR3 bases are TGTGCCAGCAGCCCCCGTGACAGGGGTACAGATACGCAGTATTTT. This sequence joins TRBV11-2 and TRBJ2-3; 8 bases fit TRBD1. CDR3 length: 15 residues. V lost 5 bases and J lost 3; bases outside the gene matches: 7. Per the germline V gene, CDR1 is SGHAT and CDR2 is FQNNGV.

This clonotype was observed many times. The chain has TRBV20-1 and TRBJ1-2, with 8 nucleotides matching TRBD1. V shed 4 bases and J 6 bases; nucleotides not matched to a gene: 13. CDR3 length equals 15 residues. The germline V gene encodes CDR1 DFQATT and CDR2 SNEGSKA (reference sequence). The CDR3 sequence is CSANPGQGSVDGYTF. For the CDR3, the DNA is TGCAGTGCTAACCCTGGACAGGGATCGGTCGATGGCTACACCTTC.

This clonotype was observed many times. This chain connects TRBV15 to TRBJ2-5; possible D gene TRBD2, 5 bases. V dropped 4 bases and J dropped 6 bases, with 15 bases sitting between them. Germline-derived CDR1 and CDR2 are LNHNV and YYDKDF (reference sequence). The CDR3 has 14 residues. The CDR3 nucleotides are TGTGCCACCAGCAAGGCGGAGGCCAGGAAGACCCAGTACTTC. Translation: CATSKAEARKTQYF.

This chain joins TRBV20-1 and TRBJ2-3, with 9 positions matching TRBD2. V lost 3 bases to trimming and J lost 0 bases; unmatched junction nucleotides: 4. Germline V gene lookup returns CDR1 DFQATT and CDR2 SNEGSKA (reference sequence). The CDR3 length is 15 residues. The CDR3 bases are TGCAGTGCTAGGGCTAGCGGGACTAGCACAGATACGCAGTATTTT. It yields the protein CSARASGTSTDTQYF.

The genes are TRBV4-3 and TRBJ2-1; 11 bases are a match to TRBD2. CDR3 size: 19 residues. J was trimmed by 8 bases and V by 0 bases; bases with no gene match: 15. Germline V gives CDR1 LGHNA, CDR2 YSLEER. The CDR3 sequence is CASSQDPPRLAGWDHEQFF. The CDR3 coding sequence is TGCGCCAGCAGCCAAGATCCCCCGAGACTAGCGGGGTGGGACCATGAGCAGTTCTTC.

This clonotype was seen a handful of times. The chain joins TRBV7-2 to TRBJ1-4; 8 nucleotides match TRBD1. This CDR3 is 15 amino acids long. Germline V gives CDR1 SGHTA, CDR2 FQGNSA. V shed 5 bases and J 8 bases; nucleotides not matched to a gene: 10. For the CDR3, the DNA is TGTGCCAGCAGCACACAGACAGGGGTTAGCGAAAAACTGTTTTTT. Encoded protein: CASSTQTGVSEKLFF. Together with reference TRBV7-2 and TRBJ1-4, the CDR3 gives the full variable domain: GAGVSQSPSNKVTEKGKDVELRCDPISGHTALYWYRQSLGQGLEFLIYFQGNSAPDKSGLPSDRFSAERTGGSVSTLTIQRTQQEDSAVYLCASSTQTGVSEKLFFGSGTQLSVL.

The chain has TRBV4-3 and TRBJ2-7; D not certain. The CDR3 length is 13 residues. V was trimmed by 3 bases and J by 4 bases, leaving 10 bases between them. CDR1 and CDR2 (germline): LGHNA, YSLEER. The CDR3 nucleotides are TGCGCCAGCAGCCAGGATATCCTATACGAGCAGTACTTC. This codes for CASSQDILYEQYF.

V is TRBV28 and J is TRBJ2-7, with D perhaps matching TRBD2 (6 bases). This CDR3 has 15 amino acids. CDR1 is MDHEN, CDR2 SYDVKM, per germline. V gave up 10 bases and J gave up 1 base, with 20 bases separating them. CDR3 sequence (DNA): TGTGCCACCGCTCTGTGGAGGGGAGGTTCCTACGAGCAGTACGTC. This gives the protein CATALWRGGSYEQYV.

This clonotype was counted a few times. The chain links TRBV10-3 to TRBJ1-6, with unresolved D. Germline V lookup: CDR1 ENHRY, CDR2 SYGVKD. The CDR3 runs to 15 residues. V was cut by 3 bases and J by 8 bases, with 14 bases left in between. CDR3 sequence reads: CAISDAAVRDSPLHF. The CDR3 DNA is TGTGCCATCAGTGACGCCGCGGTACGGGATTCACCCCTCCACTTT.

In this sample, this clonotype turned up many times. The genes are TRBV6-5 and TRBJ2-1; 8 bases map to TRBD2. The length of the CDR3 is 16 residues. Per germline, CDR1 MNHEY and CDR2 SVGAGI. V shed 1 base, J shed 5 bases, and the junction held 7 bases outside the gene matches. The CDR3 protein is CASSYWRGATHNEQFF. CDR3 coding DNA: TGTGCCAGCAGTTACTGGCGGGGGGCCACTCACAATGAGCAGTTCTTC.

The J gene is TRBJ1-1, the V gene TRBV20-1, with D hard to call. Trimming took 3 bases from V and 0 from J, leaving 8 bases between them. The CDR3 is 13 residues long. Looked up from germline, CDR1 is DFQATT and CDR2 is SNEGSKA (reference sequence). CDR3 nucleotide sequence: TGCAGTGCTAGGGATCAGTTGAACACTGAAGCTTTCTTT. Translated: CSARDQLNTEAFF.

The chain combines TRBV25-1 with TRBJ2-2; 13 nucleotides align to TRBD2. The V segment lost 0 bases and the J segment 6 bases; nucleotides outside the gene matches: 13. Germline V gene data show CDR1 as MGHDK and CDR2 as SYGVNS. The CDR3 has 20 residues. The CDR3 protein is CASSEYPSWRTSGGSGELFF. CDR3 bases: TGTGCCAGCAGTGAATATCCGAGCTGGCGGACTAGCGGGGGCTCCGGGGAGCTGTTTTTT.

This clonotype was seen many times. The J gene is TRBJ1-4, the V gene TRBV6-1; 8 nucleotides line up with TRBD1. V gave up 6 bases and J gave up 5 bases; unmatched junction bases: 5. The CDR3 loop spans 14 amino acids. Germline V CDR1 and CDR2: MNHNS, SASEGT. Here the CDR3 reads CASSRDRWNEKLFF. CDR3 DNA: TGTGCCAGCAGCCGGGACAGGTGGAATGAAAAACTGTTTTTT.

As to this clonotype: The CDR3 does not end in the conserved phenylalanine or tryptophan, so this is likely a read error. The chain recombines TRBV20-1 with TRBJ2-3, with 16 bases lining up with TRBD2. V lost 5 bases to trimming and J lost 4 bases; unmatched junction nucleotides: 6. Germline-derived CDR1 and CDR2 are DFQATT and SNEGSKA (reference sequence). The CDR3 is 16 amino acids. CDR3 residues: CSAFRGLAGGSDTQYL. The CDR3 nucleotides are TGCAGTGCTTTCCGGGGACTAGCGGGGGGGTCAGATACGCAGTATTTA.

This chain uses TRBV15 with TRBJ2-3, with TRBD1 as a possible D gene (6 bases). Germline CDR1 and CDR2: LNHNV and YYDKDF (reference sequence). The CDR3 is 16 amino acids. Trimming pared 5 bases from V and 1 base from J, leaving 16 bases between. CDR3 sequence: CATSDDQGMGTDTQYF. In DNA form, the CDR3 reads TGTGCCACCAGCGACGATCAGGGGATGGGCACAGATACGCAGTATTTT.

This clonotype was picked up a small number of times. The chain employs TRBV20-1 and TRBJ2-5; 12 nucleotides line up with TRBD2. The CDR3 sequence is 18 residues long. Germline V lookup: CDR1 DFQATT, CDR2 SNEGSKA (reference sequence). The ends lost 0 bases at V and 0 bases at J; junction bases unmatched: 8. The CDR3 here is CSARDLSSGGAYQETQYF. DNA for the CDR3: TGCAGTGCTAGAGATCTATCTAGCGGGGGGGCGTACCAAGAGACCCAGTACTTC.